The following is a T cell receptor (beta chain) sequence with its context. What it recognizes is unknown. V was trimmed by 5 bases and J by 3 bases, leaving 8 bases between them. The germline gives CDR1 MNHEY, CDR2 SMNVEV (reference sequence). The CDR3 runs 12 residues. The data originate from a study of CD8+ T cells in alopecia areata. Regarding the study as a whole: Uncertain still, given a single nonresponder, is whether baseline CD8+ expansion links to response. Sharing of TCRs across patients appeared less clear than in mice, possibly for HLA-related reasons.

As the sequencing template, cDNA was produced by extracting RNA and reverse transcribing it. Generated by immunoSEQ multiplex PCR, the TCRdb table keeps only in-frame clones and is missing some. The sample lists roughly 280,000 clones, roughly 63% seen once, with 0.9% to 0.95% in the top ten. Regarding treatment: oral pan-JAK inhibitor, 5-10 mg twice daily. Punch biopsies of lesional scalp, plus peripheral blood, were taken from alopecia areata patients. Separation by sorting yielded CD4+ and CD8+ T cells from PBMCs. The sequence derives from a human donor with alopecia areata. Material: CD4+ T cells sorted from blood, obtained between weeks 51 and 52, from a patient treated with tofacitinib. The rearrangement joins TRBV27 to TRBJ2-7, with D perhaps matching TRBD1 (6 bases). Here the CDR3 DNA reads TGTGCCAGCAGTGCACAGGGCTACGAGCAGTACTTC. Its protein product is CASSAQGYEQYF.